These 26 T cell receptor beta chains were all obtained from the same sample, sequenced in a study of CD8+ T cells in alopecia areata. Extracted RNA was reverse transcribed, and the resulting cDNA served as sequencing template. Produced via immunoSEQ multiplex PCR; TCRdb's table is partial and in-frame only. The sample lists roughly 140,000 clones, around half occurring once. This specimen consisted of CD8+ T cells sorted from blood, obtained at week 0. Receptors originate from a human donor with alopecia areata.

The gene calls are TRBV2 and TRBJ2-2; 8 bases are a match to TRBD2. The trim removed 3 bases at V and 6 bases at J, leaving 6 bases unmatched. The CDR3 runs 15 residues. CDR1 is SNHLY and CDR2 is FYNNEI in the germline V gene. The CDR3 sequence is CASSDRRGAAGELFF. For the CDR3, the DNA is TGTGCCAGCAGTGACAGGCGGGGGGCCGCCGGGGAGCTGTTTTTT.

There are a few counts of this clone. This chain connects TRBV6-5 to TRBJ1-4, with D hard to call. CDR1 MNHEY and CDR2 SVGAGI come from the germline V gene. V dropped 2 bases and J dropped 4 bases, with 5 bases sitting between them. The CDR3 totals 13 residues. The CDR3 bases are TGTGCCAGCAGTTACAGGGATAATGAAAAACTGTTTTTT. The encoded protein is CASSYRDNEKLFF.

The gene calls are TRBV27 and TRBJ1-4, with unresolved D. With 4 bases removed from V and 3 bases from J, the gap between germline ends came to 9 bases. CDR3 length: 14 residues. Germline V CDR1 and CDR2: MNHEY, SMNVEV (reference sequence). The CDR3 nucleotides read TGTGCCAGCAGTTCGGTCCCTTCTAATGAAAAACTGTTTTTT. As protein: CASSSVPSNEKLFF.

The rearrangement joins TRBV7-6 to TRBJ1-5; 7 nucleotides line up with TRBD1. The CDR3 length is 15 residues. Losses at the gene ends were 5 bases for V and 5 bases for J; bases not matched to a gene: 9. The germline CDR1 and CDR2 sequences are SGHVS and FNYEAQ. The CDR3 nucleotides are TGTGCCAGCAGCCCAACCGACAGGGAGGATCAGCCCCAGCATTTT. Protein sequence: CASSPTDREDQPQHF.

This chain uses TRBV30 with TRBJ2-1; the match to TRBD1 covers 8 bases. This CDR3 region has 15 residues. The V gene's germline CDR1 is GTSNPN and CDR2 SVGIG (reference sequence). Trimming took 2 bases from V and 6 from J; bases not matched to a gene: 9. The DNA for the CDR3 is TGTGCCTGGAGTTTCACGGGACAGGAGGTCAATGAGCAGTTCTTC. It translates to CAWSFTGQEVNEQFF.

This clone was counted a single time. The chain employs TRBV9 and TRBJ1-5, with D unresolved. Germline CDR1 and CDR2: SGDLS and YYNGEE. V was pared by 3 bases and J by 1 base, with 8 bases between. The CDR3 extends over 14 amino acids. The CDR3 region is CASSAGGSNQPQHF. In nucleotides, the CDR3 is TGTGCCAGCAGCGCTGGAGGGAGCAATCAGCCCCAGCATTTT.

The CDR3 here is CSVGLQGAYNEQFF. In nucleotides, the CDR3 is TGCAGCGTTGGGTTACAGGGGGCCTACAATGAGCAGTTCTTC. J is TRBJ2-1 and V is TRBV29-1; TRBD1 aligns across 8 bases. V shed 4 bases and J 2 bases; nucleotides not matched to a gene: 4. The germline V gene encodes CDR1 SQVTM and CDR2 ANQGSEA. This CDR3 contains 14 residues.

The chain has TRBV15 and TRBJ1-2; D not resolved. Germline assignment: CDR1 LNHNV and CDR2 YYDKDF (reference sequence). Between the trimmed V and J ends, which lost 5 bases and 4 bases, there was a span of 5 bases. CDR3 length equals 11 residues. DNA for the CDR3: TGTGCCACCAGCGGTACCTATGGCTACACCTTC. This encodes CATSGTYGYTF.

V usage is TRBV25-1 and J usage is TRBJ1-2; unclear D gene. This CDR3 has 17 amino acids. Trimming took 6 bases from V and 1 from J, leaving 21 bases between them. CDR1 and CDR2 from the germline V gene are MGHDK and SYGVNS. The chain's CDR3 is CASRAAGAAGINYGYTF. The CDR3 region has the DNA TGTGCCAGCAGGGCGGCGGGAGCGGCGGGCATTAACTATGGCTACACCTTC.

The rearrangement uses TRBV27 and TRBJ1-5; D unclear. This CDR3 contains 13 residues. Germline values: CDR1 MNHEY, CDR2 SMNVEV (reference sequence). With 4 bases removed from V and 3 bases from J, the gap between germline ends came to 7 bases. Here the CDR3 reads CASSSGPNQPQHF. The CDR3 DNA reads as TGTGCCAGCAGTTCTGGGCCCAATCAGCCCCAGCATTTT.

This clone was seen a few times. The CDR3 DNA follows: TGTGCCATCAGTAGTTCCGCGGGGGCCAGAGGAGAAGAGACCCAGTACTTC. This translates into CAISSSAGARGEETQYF. V is TRBV10-3 and J is TRBJ2-5, with D tentatively TRBD2 (7 bases). The V end was cut by 5 bases, the J end by 3 bases, with 22 bases between. Germline values: CDR1 ENHRY, CDR2 SYGVKD. The CDR3 is 17 residues long.

V is TRBV10-3 and J is TRBJ2-7, with D maybe TRBD2 (5 bases). Germline loops: CDR1 ENHRY, CDR2 SYGVKD. V was trimmed by 2 bases and J by 4 bases, leaving 12 bases between them. The CDR3 spans 14 residues. CDR3 nucleotide sequence: TGTGCCATCAGTGAGGCTAGCCGCGGGTACGAGCAGTACTTC. It yields the protein CAISEASRGYEQYF.

This clone was picked up a small number of times. The chain combines TRBV7-6 with TRBJ1-1; D remains ambiguous. V shed 5 bases and J shed 3 bases, with 16 bases lying between them. Germline assignment: CDR1 SGHVS and CDR2 FNYEAQ. This CDR3 has 15 residues. CDR3 nucleotides: TGTGCCAGCAGCCCCAGGCGGGGAATGGACACTGAAGCTTTCTTT. It codes for CASSPRRGMDTEAFF. Based on the CDR3 plus reference TRBV7-6 and TRBJ1-1, the full variable domain is GAGVSQSPRYKVTKRGQDVALRCDPISGHVSLYWYRQALGQGPEFLTYFNYEAQQDKSGLPNDRFSAERPEGSISTLTIQRTEQRDSAMYRCASSPRRGMDTEAFFGQGTRLTVV.

The chain is built from TRBV13 and TRBJ2-7, with D possibly being TRBD2 (7 bases). CDR1 is PRHDT and CDR2 is FYEKMQ in the germline V gene (reference sequence). The CDR3 loop spans 13 amino acids. The V end lost 2 bases, the J end lost 3 bases, and 8 bases lay between the germline ends. In DNA form, the CDR3 reads TGTGCCAGCAGCTTAAGGGGGGGCTACGAGCAGTACTTC. It yields the protein CASSLRGGYEQYF.

In this sample, this clone turned up a few times. The genes are TRBV30 and TRBJ1-1; D is ambiguous. In germline, CDR1 is GTSNPN, CDR2 SVGIG (reference sequence). The CDR3 is 19 amino acids. V was pared by 4 bases and J by 0 bases, with 27 bases between. The chain's CDR3 is CAWILDYEGTYDMNTEAFF. The CDR3 bases are TGTGCCTGGATTTTGGACTACGAGGGCACTTACGACATGAACACTGAAGCTTTCTTT.

This clone was recorded a few times. Other DNA sequences in the sample encode the same CDR3. This chain uses TRBV29-1 with TRBJ1-1; the match to TRBD1 covers 7 bases. The CDR3 runs 12 residues. Germline assignment: CDR1 SQVTM and CDR2 ANQGSEA. The V gene end was trimmed by 4 bases and the J gene end by 1 base; junction bases not matched to a gene: 0. The CDR3 coding sequence is TGCAGCGTTGGGACAGGGAACACTGAAGCTTTCTTT. Residues: CSVGTGNTEAFF.

Of note for this clone: A junction end diverges from the germline sequence, so it may reflect a read error. This chain connects TRBV5-6 to TRBJ2-2; tentative D call: TRBD2 (6 bases). The CDR3 sequence is 14 residues long. Per the germline V gene, CDR1 is SGHDT and CDR2 is YYEEEE. This chain's CDR3 is CASSFSGLAGGLFF. The DNA of the CDR3 is TGTGCCAGCAGCTTCAGCGGCCTGGCCGGGGGGCTGTTTTTT.

V is TRBV4-3 and J is TRBJ2-7, with 8 nucleotides matching TRBD2. This CDR3 comprises 16 residues. Germline CDR1 LGHNA, CDR2 YSLEER. The V segment lost 0 bases and the J segment 3 bases; nucleotides outside the gene matches: 7. For the CDR3, the DNA is TGCGCCAGCAGCCAAGAAATAGCGGGGACGTACTACGAGCAGTACTTC. Translating it yields CASSQEIAGTYYEQYF.

This clone has just a few counts. The chain couples TRBV4-3 to TRBJ2-2, with TRBD2 identical over 8 bases. Per germline, CDR1 LGHNA and CDR2 YSLEER. With 0 bases clipped from V and 1 base from J, the junction kept 10 bases outside the gene matches. The CDR3 spans 19 residues. CDR3 in amino acids: CASSQEWIGTSGNTGELFF. CDR3 sequence (DNA): TGCGCCAGCAGCCAAGAATGGATCGGGACTAGTGGGAACACCGGGGAGCTGTTTTTT.

This chain connects TRBV11-2 to TRBJ2-1, with 8 nucleotides matching TRBD1. V dropped 3 bases and J dropped 6; count of bases not matched to a gene: 7. Germline loops: CDR1 SGHAT, CDR2 FQNNGV. This CDR3 is built from 15 residues. CDR3 DNA sequence: TGTGCCAGCAGCTTGGACCCTGGACAGGGCAATGAGCAGTTCTTC. Translation: CASSLDPGQGNEQFF.

This clone has only one observation. The chain joins TRBV6-5 to TRBJ1-6; 7 bases match TRBD1. The CDR3 is made up of 16 amino acids. After removal of 0 bases from V and 6 bases from J, the junction contained 5 bases not matched to a gene. The germline CDR1 and CDR2 sequences are MNHEY and SVGAGI. The CDR3 DNA is TGTGCCAGCAGTTACTCAATTACAGGGGTTAATTCACCCCTCCACTTT. Translated: CASSYSITGVNSPLHF.

This clone was counted a few times. The J gene is TRBJ1-1, the V gene TRBV4-3, with 8 positions matching TRBD1. With V trimmed by 1 base and J by 5 bases, 6 bases remained unmatched. Germline-derived CDR1 and CDR2 are LGHNA and YSLEER. This CDR3 is 15 amino acids long. The CDR3 is CASSQAQGARTEAFF. DNA of the CDR3: TGCGCCAGCAGCCAAGCTCAGGGGGCGCGGACTGAAGCTTTCTTT.

This clone has just a few counts. The chain uses TRBV7-9 and TRBJ2-7, with unresolved D. V was trimmed by 5 bases and J by 3 bases, leaving 11 bases between them. CDR1 is SEHNR, CDR2 FQNEAQ, per germline (reference sequence). The length of the CDR3 is 13 residues. The CDR3 region is CASSARTDYEQYF. CDR3 coding DNA: TGTGCCAGCAGCGCGCGGACCGACTACGAGCAGTACTTC.

V is TRBV29-1 and J is TRBJ1-2, with D perhaps matching TRBD1 (5 bases). The V and J ends lost 3 bases and 8 bases respectively, with 16 bases between them. CDR3 length: 13 amino acids. Germline assignment: CDR1 SQVTM and CDR2 ANQGSEA. The CDR3 is CSVEGPGSLGYTF. CDR3 DNA: TGCAGCGTTGAGGGGCCTGGTTCTCTAGGCTACACCTTC. Filled out from reference TRBV29-1 and TRBJ1-2, the complete variable domain reads SAVISQKPSRDICQRGTSLTIQCQVDSQVTMMFWYRQQPGQSLTLIATANQGSEATYESGFVIDKFPISRPNLTFSTLTVSNMSPEDSSIYLCSVEGPGSLGYTFGSGTRLTVV.

The gene calls are TRBV7-2 and TRBJ1-1; D possibly corresponds to TRBD1 (5 bases). The CDR3 has 11 residues. With 3 bases removed from V and 7 bases from J, the gap between germline ends came to 6 bases. Germline loops: CDR1 SGHTA, CDR2 FQGNSA. For the CDR3, the DNA is TGTGCCAGCAGCTTGGGACTTGAAGCTTTCTTT. This sequence encodes CASSLGLEAFF.

Comments on this clone: The sample has other DNA sequences that encode this CDR3 too. The V call is TRBV25-1, the J call TRBJ1-2; no clear D. In germline, CDR1 is MGHDK, CDR2 SYGVNS. The CDR3 runs to 11 residues. Trimming pared 1 base from V and 8 bases from J, leaving 5 bases between. Written as DNA, the CDR3 is TGTGCCAGCAGTGAATCAGGCGGCTACACCTTC. It translates to CASSESGGYTF.